These 23 T cell receptor beta chains originate from one sample sequenced in a study of CD8+ T cells in alopecia areata. Sequencing used cDNA as its template, made by extracting RNA and reverse transcribing it. The protocol was immunoSEQ multiplex PCR, while the TCRdb copy is restricted to in-frame clones and leaves out a portion. This table holds approximately 150,000 clones, 50% to 75% found once. The sample's treatment: oral pan-JAK inhibitor, 5-10 mg twice daily. This specimen consisted of CD4+ T cells sorted from blood, obtained between weeks 55 and 65, from a patient treated with tofacitinib. These receptors all stem from a human donor with alopecia areata.

This clone was counted ten times or more. The chain combines TRBV5-5 with TRBJ1-5; 11 nucleotides align to TRBD1. Germline-derived CDR1 and CDR2 are SGHKS and YYEKEE (reference sequence). Losses at the gene ends were 1 base for V and 4 bases for J; bases not matched to a gene: 16. The CDR3 is 20 amino acids. The CDR3 sequence: CASSLLMGQGEFVGNQPQHF. The CDR3 DNA reads TGTGCCAGCAGCTTGTTGATGGGACAGGGGGAATTTGTCGGGAATCAGCCCCAGCATTTT.

The CDR3 reads CASSPQWGVTDTQYF. CDR3 DNA: TGTGCCAGCAGCCCTCAGTGGGGGGTGACAGATACGCAGTATTTT. The chain employs TRBV6-4 and TRBJ2-3, with a possible D match to TRBD2 (6 bases). Germline CDR1 is MRHNA and CDR2 is SNTAGT. This CDR3 spans 15 amino acids. Trimming removed 6 bases at V and 3 bases at J, with 16 bases between.

The gene calls are TRBV4-2 and TRBJ1-4, with no clear D. The germline V gene encodes CDR1 LGHNA and CDR2 YNFKEQ. The CDR3 runs 16 residues. V shed 1 base and J shed 5 bases, with 14 bases lying between them. CDR3 sequence: CASSQAEGRFNEKLFF. Here the CDR3 DNA reads TGTGCCAGCAGCCAAGCGGAGGGCAGGTTCAATGAAAAACTGTTTTTT.

This clone was seen a few times. The gene calls are TRBV4-1 and TRBJ2-3, with 11 bases aligning to TRBD2. Germline CDR1 reads MGHRA; CDR2 reads YSYEKL. The CDR3 loop spans 18 amino acids. V shed 6 bases, J shed 6 bases, and the junction held 17 bases outside the gene matches. This chain's CDR3 is CASSLDSPLAGALDTQYF. The CDR3 DNA reads as TGCGCCAGCAGTCTAGACAGCCCACTAGCGGGGGCCCTGGATACGCAGTATTTT.

This clone was picked up a small number of times. The chain recombines TRBV9 with TRBJ2-3, with D maybe TRBD1 (5 bases). CDR1 SGDLS and CDR2 YYNGEE come from the germline V gene. Trimming removed 0 bases at V and 1 base at J, with 15 bases between. The CDR3 totals 17 residues. CDR3 nucleotides: TGTGCCAGCAGCGTAGTTCCGATGGGCAGGGGCACAGATACGCAGTATTTT. It codes for CASSVVPMGRGTDTQYF.

A few counts support this clone. V usage is TRBV10-3 and J usage is TRBJ2-2, with D perhaps assigned TRBD1 or TRBD2 (5 bases each). This CDR3 comprises 14 residues. V was clipped by 10 bases and J by 3 bases, with 15 bases between them. Per the germline V gene, CDR1 is ENHRY and CDR2 is SYGVKD. Here the CDR3 DNA reads TGTGCCACCAAGGGGACGACAGACACCGGGGAGCTGTTTTTT. Its translation: CATKGTTDTGELFF.

CDR3 residues: CASSQGGVNTEAFF. The CDR3 DNA follows: TGTGCCAGCAGCCAAGGGGGGGTGAACACTGAAGCTTTCTTT. The chain links TRBV4-2 to TRBJ1-1, with D tentatively TRBD1 (5 bases). The V and J ends lost 1 base and 0 bases respectively, with 6 bases between them. The V gene's germline CDR1 is LGHNA and CDR2 YNFKEQ. CDR3 size: 14 residues.

This clone has just a few counts. The chain joins TRBV19 to TRBJ2-2; either TRBD1 or TRBD2 may fit D (5 bases each). V was cut by 1 base and J by 1 base, with 16 bases left in between. This CDR3 contains 18 residues. CDR1 is LNHDA, CDR2 SQIVND, per germline (reference sequence). The CDR3 coding sequence is TGTGCCAGTAGTATAGGCGGGTGGGGCCAAAAGAACACCGGGGAGCTGTTTTTT. Amino acid sequence: CASSIGGWGQKNTGELFF.

This chain links TRBV19 with TRBJ2-3; D not certain. This CDR3 comprises 14 residues. The V end lost 6 bases, the J end lost 2 bases, and 12 bases lay between the germline ends. The germline V gene has CDR1 LNHDA and CDR2 SQIVND (reference sequence). The CDR3 spells CASRSDQTTDTQYF. The CDR3 DNA reads as TGTGCCAGTAGATCGGACCAAACCACAGATACGCAGTATTTT.

The rearrangement links TRBV10-3 to TRBJ2-7; tentative D call: TRBD2 (6 bases). This CDR3 region has 13 residues. V was cut by 4 bases and J by 7 bases, with 14 bases left in between. Germline V lookup: CDR1 ENHRY, CDR2 SYGVKD. CDR3 sequence: CAISGPGGLEQYF. The CDR3 DNA sequence: TGTGCCATCAGTGGCCCCGGGGGATTGGAGCAGTACTTC.

The table lists this clone with a few counts. CDR3 residues: CASTPGGPGNYGYTF. The CDR3 coding sequence is TGTGCCAGTACTCCCGGAGGACCGGGAAACTATGGCTACACCTTC. The chain carries TRBV19 and TRBJ1-2; D remains ambiguous. CDR1 LNHDA and CDR2 SQIVND come from the germline V gene (reference sequence). Trimming took off 7 bases at V and 2 bases at J, with 17 bases between the two ends. The CDR3 is 15 amino acids.

V gene TRBV9 combines with J gene TRBJ1-2; D uncertain. The CDR3 has 12 residues. CDR1 is SGDLS, CDR2 YYNGEE, per germline. V was pared by 0 bases and J by 6 bases, with 6 bases between. CDR3 nucleotides: TGTGCCAGCAGCGTAGCTAGGGATGGCTACACCTTC. It is translated as CASSVARDGYTF.

The chain joins TRBV6-1 to TRBJ2-3; tentatively, D is TRBD1 (6 bases). This CDR3 comprises 15 residues. The V gene's germline CDR1 is MNHNS and CDR2 SASEGT. Trimming removed 0 bases at V and 8 bases at J, with 15 bases between. CDR3 sequence reads: CASSEAMAGVGTQYF. For the CDR3, the DNA is TGTGCCAGCAGTGAAGCGATGGCAGGGGTGGGTACGCAGTATTTT.

J is TRBJ1-1 and V is TRBV23-1; D might be TRBD1 (6 bases). TRBV23-1 is marked as an open reading frame, function uncertain. CDR3 length: 13 amino acids. Trimming pared 3 bases from V and 4 bases from J, leaving 9 bases between. The CDR3 sequence is CASSQVGGTEAFF. DNA for the CDR3: TGCGCCAGCAGTCAGGTAGGGGGCACTGAAGCTTTCTTT.

The chain has TRBV5-1 and TRBJ1-6; 11 bases agree with TRBD1. The germline gives CDR1 SGHRS, CDR2 YFSETQ. V lost 4 bases to trimming and J lost 9 bases; unmatched junction nucleotides: 6. The CDR3 sequence is 15 residues long. The CDR3 DNA is TGCGCCAGCAGCGCTCCGGGACAGGGGGGTTCACCCCTCCACTTT. Amino acid sequence: CASSAPGQGGSPLHF.

V is TRBV7-2 and J is TRBJ1-2, with a tentative D call TRBD1 (6 bases). The CDR3 sequence is 14 residues long. V was shortened by 1 base and J by 7 bases, with 13 bases between the two germline ends. Germline values: CDR1 SGHTA, CDR2 FQGNSA. The CDR3 sequence is CASSLEQGSGGYTF. In nucleotides, the CDR3 is TGTGCCAGCAGCTTAGAACAGGGTTCGGGTGGCTACACCTTC.

This clone was observed a handful of times. The rearrangement links TRBV29-1 to TRBJ1-1, with D tentatively TRBD1 (6 bases). Between the trimmed V and J ends, which lost 7 bases and 8 bases, there was a span of 17 bases. Germline lookup yields CDR1 SQVTM and CDR2 ANQGSEA. The CDR3 has 12 amino acids. The CDR3: CSASKGGREAFF. CDR3 DNA sequence: TGCAGCGCCTCGAAAGGGGGTAGAGAAGCTTTCTTT.

This clone was detected only a few times. The chain has TRBV4-2 and TRBJ1-1, with 8 bases that match TRBD1. The CDR3 spans 15 residues. CDR1 is LGHNA, CDR2 YNFKEQ, per germline. J was trimmed by 0 bases and V by 4 bases; bases with no gene match: 4. The chain's CDR3 is CASSRRTGMNTEAFF. As DNA, the CDR3 is TGTGCCAGCAGCCGGAGGACAGGGATGAACACTGAAGCTTTCTTT.

The chain couples TRBV7-9 to TRBJ1-5, with no clear D. Trimming stripped 1 base from V and 2 bases from J, with 6 bases between. Germline V lookup: CDR1 SEHNR, CDR2 FQNEAQ (reference sequence). The CDR3 extends over 14 amino acids. This CDR3 reads CASSLGTGNQPQHF. CDR3 nucleotide sequence: TGTGCCAGCAGCTTAGGGACGGGCAATCAGCCCCAGCATTTT.

The genes are TRBV14 and TRBJ1-5; D not certain. CDR1 is SGHDN and CDR2 is FVKESK in the germline V gene. The CDR3 is 13 residues long. Trimming removed 2 bases at V and 7 bases at J, with 9 bases between. The DNA of the CDR3 is TGTGCCAGCAGCCAATATCAAGACCAGCCCCAGCATTTT. This gives the protein CASSQYQDQPQHF.

The chain employs TRBV29-1 and TRBJ2-7; no definite D call. The germline CDR1 and CDR2 sequences are SQVTM and ANQGSEA. This CDR3 is 11 amino acids long. The V end lost 7 bases, the J end lost 0 bases, and 7 bases lay between the germline ends. CDR3: CSALHSYEQYF. The CDR3 DNA is TGCAGCGCCCTGCACTCCTACGAGCAGTACTTC.

The V and J genes are TRBV6-6 and TRBJ1-2; D remains ambiguous. CDR3 length: 14 amino acids. Germline V gene lookup returns CDR1 MNHNY and CDR2 SVGAGI (reference sequence). Trimming removed 0 bases at V and 1 base at J, with 6 bases between. Here the CDR3 reads CASSYSGGNYGYTF. In DNA form, the CDR3 reads TGTGCCAGCAGTTACTCAGGCGGTAACTATGGCTACACCTTC.

The chain combines TRBV5-1 with TRBJ2-3; D is uncertain. The CDR3 runs to 12 residues. V was trimmed by 1 base and J by 5 bases, leaving 5 bases between them. Germline lookup yields CDR1 SGHRS and CDR2 YFSETQ. CDR3 amino acids: CASSLSLDTQYF. The CDR3 DNA reads as TGCGCCAGCAGCTTGAGTTTAGATACGCAGTATTTT.